This TCR beta chain was captured by sequencing in a study of CD8 T cells in Susac syndrome (dated by TCRdb to between 2019 and 2020). Context from the whole study: Of the Susac syndrome patients who were sequenced, 5 or 6 had clinically active disease and roughly 8 were in clinical remission. Susac syndrome patients were therapy-naive, on corticosteroids (some also receiving IVIg), or on IVIg alone at blood withdrawal. The study used repertoire sequencing to test whether antigen drove CD8+ T cell activation and differentiation in Susac syndrome. What the authors observed across the whole study: In patients with Susac syndrome, the CD4+ T cell repertoire showed no detectable clonal expansion. The number of individuals in the TCR sequencing and HLA analysis was recognized as being relatively small.

In the case of this clonotype: Its target antigen remains unknown. Base qualities were left out, and no much larger clone turns up one base away.

Peripheral blood CD8+ and CD4+ T cells from healthy donors, Susac syndrome patients and multiple sclerosis patients were profiled by high-throughput TCR beta sequencing. Susac syndrome patients met recently defined diagnostic criteria for definite or probable disease. CD8+ TEMRA cells were enriched by FACS, while bulk CD8+ and CD4+ T cells were purified by magnetic negative isolation. Blood was collected in EDTA tubes and processed within 24 hours, with PBMCs isolated through density gradient centrifugation. PBMCs intended for TCR sequencing were cryopreserved in liquid nitrogen and were subsequently thawed in a 37 degrees C water bath. The sorted or isolated CD4+, CD8+ and CD8+ TEMRA cells had a purity of 90% or higher. From the cysteine through the phenylalanine, the CDR3 covers 14 amino acids. CDR3 DNA only is kept here, 42 bases in frame from base 1. Trimming takes 7 bases off V and 4 bases off J; junction bases not matched to a gene: 8. The germline V gene (reference sequence) gives CDR1 as SEHNR and CDR2 as FQNEAQ.

RNA was extracted using the RNeasy kit, and about 0.5 to 1 ug of the RNA was reverse transcribed with random hexamers. The immunoSEQ multiplex PCR assay, covering 54 Vbeta and 13 Jbeta segments, was used to amplify TCR beta CDR3 regions. Bias from PCR amplification was corrected by using a synthetic template baseline for primer optimization and for computational correction. Regarding the original processing steps: Only productive sequences were kept, with reads annotated to V, D and J genes according to IMGT and analyzed in immunoSEQ Analyzer. Clonality was computed as one minus Shannon entropy normalized by log2 of the number of productive unique sequences. Public and private clones were assessed among the 100 most prevalent clones of each patient and control. Susac-specific clones were defined as absent from healthy and MS cohorts, approximately 1,000 published viral clones and other ImmuneACCESS disease sequences. TCRdb ran its own pipeline on the public reads, namely fastp trimming at Q25 and MiXCR clone calling, and kept in-frame beta chains. Each record represents a unique CDR3 protein, reported with the most common genes and DNA among its rows. The V and J calls and clone size come from TCRdb's table, not from the authors' own analysis. This sample comprises some 200,000 distinct CDR3 sequences, around 95% of them detected only once. Approximately 0.1% of the sample rests with the top ten.

The rearrangement joined TRBV7-9 to TRBJ2-7, with TRBD2 matching 9 junction bases. Sample: CD4+ T cells from PBMCs. The sequence was collected from a human donor with Susac syndrome. The DNA is TGTGCCAGCAACAAAGCGGGGGGCCGGTACGAGCAGTACTTC. Its protein product is CASNKAGGRYEQYF.